The 10 T cell receptor beta chains reported below all come from one sample, sequenced in a study of cytomegalovirus exposure and HLA in healthy donors (TCRdb year 2017). The protocol used for the library was the immunoSEQ multiplex PCR assay. For the multiplex PCR, a mixture combining 60 forward primers for TCR Vbeta segments and 13 reverse primers for TCR Jbeta segments was used. In TCRdb, the immuneACCESS table is reduced to in-frame sequences with V and J assigned. These tables do not hold every clone; where another copy was compared, an unresolved V gene accounts for under half, and the others remain unexplained. The sample table contains over 95,000 clones; only one count was recorded for about 74% of them. Of the sample, roughly 7.1% is held by the ten largest clones. Sequenced: PBMCs. The origin of the receptors is a female donor in good health and CMV-seronegative.

The chain has TRBV11-1 and TRBJ2-1; TRBD1 matches at 10 bases. The CDR3 is 15 residues long. Losses at the gene ends were 4 bases for V and 8 bases for J; bases not matched to a gene: 8. The germline V gene has CDR1 SGHAT and CDR2 FQDESV (reference sequence). CDR3 nucleotide sequence: TGTGCCAGCAGCTCACCCGGGACAGGGGTTCATGAGCAGTTCTTC. Translation gives CASSSPGTGVHEQFF.

This clone showed up just once. V usage is TRBV9 and J usage is TRBJ2-4, with 10 bases matching TRBD1. In germline, CDR1 is SGDLS, CDR2 YYNGEE. This CDR3 has 20 residues. With 3 bases clipped from V and 2 bases from J, the junction kept 17 bases outside the gene matches. The DNA of the CDR3 is TGTGCCAGCAGCGCCAACCGGGACAGGGGTTCGGGGGGAACCAAAAACATTCAGTACTTC. The encoded protein is CASSANRDRGSGGTKNIQYF.

The rearrangement uses TRBV28 and TRBJ1-2, with 7 bases that match TRBD1. Germline loops: CDR1 MDHEN, CDR2 SYDVKM. V lost 6 bases to trimming and J lost 2 bases; unmatched junction nucleotides: 18. CDR3 length: 18 amino acids. CDR3 nucleotides: TGTGCCAGCAGCCGGACAGGTCCACCCTCCACTCTAAACTATGGCTACACCTTC. It specifies CASSRTGPPSTLNYGYTF.

This clone was detected only a few times. The chain has TRBV28 and TRBJ1-4; D not resolved. The V gene lost 8 bases and the J gene lost 8 bases, with 15 bases spanning the gap. The CDR3 covers 13 residues. The germline gives CDR1 MDHEN, CDR2 SYDVKM. CDR3 in DNA: TGTGCCAGCGGAGAAGGTCACTTCGAAAAACTGTTTTTT. Protein sequence: CASGEGHFEKLFF. The full variable domain, rest sourced from reference TRBV28 and TRBJ1-4, is DVKVTQSSRYLVKRTGEKVFLECVQDMDHENMFWYRQDPGLGLRLIYFSYDVKMKEKGDIPEGYSVSREKKERFSLILESASTNQTSMYLCASGEGHFEKLFFGSGTQLSVL.

The chain recombines TRBV7-9 with TRBJ2-1; D is possibly TRBD2 (6 bases). Germline V gene lookup returns CDR1 SEHNR and CDR2 FQNEAQ (reference sequence). CDR3 size: 14 residues. Trimming left V 5 bases short and J 10 bases short, with 18 bases between. CDR3 sequence: CASSLRDSPIEQFF. The CDR3 DNA sequence: TGTGCCAGCAGCCTCCGGGACTCGCCAATAGAGCAGTTCTTC.

This clone was observed a single time. The chain has TRBV7-9 and TRBJ1-4, with TRBD1 as a possible D gene (6 bases). The V gene lost 8 bases and the J gene lost 8 bases, with 18 bases spanning the gap. CDR1 SEHNR and CDR2 FQNEAQ come from the germline V gene (reference sequence). The CDR3 totals 14 residues. Here the CDR3 DNA reads TGTGCCAGCCTACTGGACAGAGGGAGCGAAAAACTGTTTTTT. It translates to CASLLDRGSEKLFF.

The rearrangement joins TRBV6-1 to TRBJ1-1, with D hard to call. The germline V and J ends were trimmed by 7 bases and 4 bases, with 19 bases remaining between them. In germline, CDR1 is MNHNS, CDR2 SASEGT. The CDR3 contains 15 residues. The CDR3: CASTSQVGSVTEAFF. CDR3 coding DNA: TGTGCCAGCACCTCCCAGGTGGGCTCGGTCACTGAAGCTTTCTTT.

This chain joins TRBV7-3 and TRBJ1-5, with D possibly TRBD1 on 5 matching bases. From germline, CDR1 is SGHTA and CDR2 FQGTGA. Trimming cost V 2 bases and J 4 bases, with 6 bases left between them. The CDR3 totals 13 residues. CDR3 DNA sequence: TGTGCCAGCAGCTTAGACAGAAATCAGCCCCAGCATTTT. As protein: CASSLDRNQPQHF.

J is TRBJ2-7 and V is TRBV29-1; maybe TRBD1 (5 bases). V was cut by 6 bases and J by 0 bases, with 18 bases left in between. Per the germline V gene, CDR1 is SQVTM and CDR2 is ANQGSEA. The CDR3 extends over 15 amino acids. As DNA, the CDR3 is TGCAGCGTCCCCTCAGGGTTCTTCAGCTCCTACGAGCAGTACTTC. It translates to CSVPSGFFSSYEQYF.

The chain recombines TRBV7-6 with TRBJ2-7; 7 bases are a match to TRBD1. Looked up from germline, CDR1 is SGHVS and CDR2 is FNYEAQ. The CDR3 sequence is 16 residues long. With 5 bases clipped from V and 7 bases from J, the junction kept 17 bases outside the gene matches. The CDR3 nucleotides are TGTGCCAGCAGCGCTAGGACAGTGCCCCCAGGGGGAGAGCAGTACTTC. Translation: CASSARTVPPGGEQYF. The whole variable domain, remainder taken from reference TRBV7-6 and TRBJ2-7, is GAGVSQSPRYKVTKRGQDVALRCDPISGHVSLYWYRQALGQGPEFLTYFNYEAQQDKSGLPNDRFSAERPEGSISTLTIQRTEQRDSAMYRCASSARTVPPGGEQYFGPGTRLTVT.